These T cell receptor beta chains were read from a single sample in a study of blood T cell repertoires in COVID-19. TCRdb's table, derived via immunoSEQ multiplex PCR, lists solely in-frame clones and lacks some. The sample comprises approximately 210,000 clones, about four fifths of which are singletons, and 7.5% to 8% rests with the top ten. Sequenced sample: peripheral blood. These receptors were collected from a woman between 50 and 59 years old with active or convalescent COVID-19. The CDR3 runs from the conserved cysteine through the conserved F or W. The D gene is left open where the match is weak. Not every row has a clone size; where given, it reads once, few, many or a size class.

j_call,clone_size,v_call,d_call,cdr3_aa,cdr3_nt
TRBJ1-4,-,TRBV30,-,CAWRGGNTNEKLFF,TGTGCCTGGAGGGGAGGAAACACCAATGAAAAACTGTTTTTT
TRBJ2-3,-,TRBV5-4,-,CASSLGPSNTQYF,TGTGCCAGCAGCTTGGGCCCCTCTAATACGCAGTATTTT
TRBJ1-1,-,TRBV24-1,TRBD1,CATSGNTGASSEAFF,TGTGCCACCAGTGGAAACACAGGGGCCTCCAGTGAAGCTTTCTTT
TRBJ2-2,-,TRBV6-4,-,CASSDRDTGELFF,TGTGCCAGCAGTGACCGCGACACCGGGGAGCTGTTTTTT
TRBJ2-2,-,TRBV28,-,CASKRGITGELFF,TGTGCCAGCAAGAGAGGGATCACCGGTGAGCTGTTTTTT
TRBJ1-1,-,TRBV5-1,-,CASSLQRGRNTEAFF,TGCGCCAGCAGCTTGCAGAGAGGGCGTAACACTGAAGCTTTCTTT
TRBJ1-6,-,TRBV5-1,TRBD1,CASSRGTGGNSPLHF,TGCGCCAGCAGCCGGGGGACAGGCGGGAATTCACCCCTCCACTTT
TRBJ1-1,-,TRBV11-2,-,CASSLVQNTEAFF,TGTGCCAGCAGCTTAGTACAGAACACTGAAGCTTTCTTT
TRBJ2-2,-,TRBV3-1/TRBV3-2,-,CASSPVIGGFGTGELFF,TGTGCCAGCAGCCCAGTGATAGGGGGTTTTGGCACCGGGGAGCTGTTTTTT
TRBJ2-2,few,TRBV28,-,CASSFEGEVTGELFF,TGTGCCAGCAGTTTTGAGGGAGAGGTTACCGGGGAGCTGTTTTTT
TRBJ2-7,-,TRBV4-1,TRBD2,CASSLSGREGFHEQYF,TGCGCCAGCAGCCTTTCTGGGCGGGAGGGGTTTCACGAGCAGTACTTC
TRBJ1-2,-,TRBV6-5,-,CASSYTNYGYTF,TGTGCCAGCAGTTACACAAACTATGGCTACACCTTC
TRBJ1-5,-,TRBV10-3,-,CAISEGGATNQPQHF,TGTGCCATCAGTGAGGGTGGGGCTACCAATCAGCCCCAGCATTTT
TRBJ1-5,-,TRBV2,-,CASSEEGRARQPQHF,TGTGCCAGCAGTGAAGAGGGCAGGGCTAGACAGCCCCAGCATTTT
TRBJ1-2,-,TRBV3-1/TRBV3-2,TRBD1,CASRPDRGPYGYTF,TGTGCCAGCAGACCGGACAGGGGACCCTATGGCTACACCTTC
TRBJ2-5,-,TRBV3-1/TRBV3-2,TRBD1,CASSQGGTGTGRGETQYF,TGTGCCAGCAGCCAGGGGGGCACCGGGACAGGGCGGGGAGAGACCCAGTACTTC
TRBJ1-5,few,TRBV30,-,CAWSSGGPSNQPQHF,TGTGCCTGGAGTAGCGGGGGGCCCAGCAATCAGCCCCAGCATTTT
TRBJ2-5,-,TRBV28,TRBD1,CASSSSRQGANKETQYF,TGTGCCAGCAGTTCTTCTAGACAGGGGGCGAACAAAGAGACCCAGTACTTC
TRBJ1-2,-,TRBV29-1,-,CSVDTPPGFYGYTF,TGCAGCGTTGATACCCCTCCAGGGTTCTATGGCTACACCTTC
TRBJ2-5,-,TRBV24-1,-,CATSDTGNQETQYF,TGTGCCACCAGTGACACCGGGAACCAAGAGACCCAGTACTTC
TRBJ1-5,-,TRBV7-2,-,CASSFVGPSYNQPQHF,TGTGCCAGCAGCTTCGTGGGGCCGTCGTACAATCAGCCCCAGCATTTT
TRBJ1-6,-,TRBV2,-,CASRRPGPSSYNSPLHF,TGTGCCAGCAGGCGACCAGGGCCTAGCTCCTATAATTCACCCCTCCACTTT
TRBJ2-7,few,TRBV4-1,-,CASSQAQTSSYEQYF,TGCGCCAGCAGCCAGGCCCAGACTAGCTCCTACGAGCAGTACTTC
TRBJ2-7,-,TRBV20-1,-,CSALGQTEQYF,TGCAGTGCCCTTGGACAGACCGAGCAGTACTTC
TRBJ2-3,-,TRBV29-1,TRBD1,CSVDRADTQYF,TGCAGCGTCGACAGGGCAGATACGCAGTATTTT
TRBJ2-7,-,TRBV27,TRBD1,CASSPSGTVYEQYF,TGTGCCAGCAGTCCCTCCGGGACAGTCTACGAGCAGTACTTC
TRBJ2-3,once,TRBV6-4,TRBD2,CASSVRTSGTDTQYF,TGTGCCAGCAGTGTCCGAACTAGCGGCACAGATACGCAGTATTTT
TRBJ1-1,-,TRBV7-6,-,CASSLNKNTEAFF,TGTGCCAGCAGCTTAAATAAGAACACTGAAGCTTTCTTT
TRBJ2-2,few,TRBV27,TRBD1,CASSYAAGTGAVGELFF,TGTGCCAGCAGCTACGCCGCGGGGACAGGGGCGGTCGGGGAGCTGTTTTTT
TRBJ2-5,-,TRBV5-1,-,CASRRGLGETQYF,TGCGCCAGCAGGCGTGGCCTCGGGGAGACCCAGTACTTC
TRBJ1-6,-,TRBV5-1,-,CASSSVQGNSPLHF,TGCGCCAGCAGCTCGGTACAGGGTAATTCACCCCTCCACTTT
TRBJ2-4,-,TRBV28,TRBD2,CASSPASLAEAKNIQYF,TGTGCCAGCAGTCCGGCGTCCCTAGCGGAGGCCAAAAACATTCAGTACTTC
TRBJ2-5,-,TRBV27,TRBD2,CASKSLAGAETQYF,TGTGCCAGCAAGAGTTTAGCGGGGGCGGAGACCCAGTACTTC
TRBJ1-3,-,TRBV5-1,-,CASSLDSSGNTIYF,TGCGCCAGCAGCTTGGACAGCTCTGGAAACACCATATATTTT
TRBJ2-4,many,TRBV19,TRBD1,CASSISRDRAGQYF,TGTGCCAGTAGTATATCGCGGGACAGGGCCGGTCAGTACTTC
TRBJ2-1,-,TRBV2,-,CASTPWRGGTANEQFF,TGTGCCAGCACCCCCTGGAGGGGCGGGACCGCCAATGAGCAGTTCTTC
TRBJ2-7,-,TRBV3-1/TRBV3-2,-,CASSHWGDEQYF,TGTGCCAGCAGCCATTGGGGAGACGAGCAGTACTTC
TRBJ2-1,once,TRBV7-9,TRBD2,CASSWGLADYNEQFF,TGTGCCAGCAGCTGGGGACTAGCGGACTACAATGAGCAGTTCTTC
TRBJ1-4,once,TRBV7-9,TRBD1,CASSLVPLDRATNEKLFF,TGTGCCAGCAGCTTAGTCCCGTTAGACAGGGCAACTAATGAAAAACTGTTTTTT
TRBJ2-7,-,TRBV28,TRBD2,CASSLSGSSYEQYF,TGTGCCAGCAGCCTCAGCGGGAGCTCCTACGAGCAGTACTTC
TRBJ2-7,-,TRBV11-2,TRBD1,CASRPIGQGEHEQYF,TGTGCCAGCAGACCCATAGGACAGGGGGAACACGAGCAGTACTTC
TRBJ1-1,-,TRBV5-1,TRBD1,CASSLDRVTEAFF,TGCGCCAGCAGCTTAGACAGGGTCACTGAAGCTTTCTTT
TRBJ1-5,-,TRBV28,TRBD1,CASSSGSDRGRQPQHF,TGTGCCAGCAGTTCCGGGTCCGACAGGGGACGACAGCCCCAGCATTTT
TRBJ2-2,-,TRBV10-1,-,CASSPSTNGNTGELFF,TGCGCCAGCAGTCCATCGACTAATGGGAACACCGGGGAGCTGTTTTTT
TRBJ1-5,-,TRBV13,TRBD1,CASSQGTVYQPQHF,TGTGCCAGCAGCCAAGGGACAGTTTATCAGCCCCAGCATTTT
TRBJ2-1,-,TRBV19,TRBD1,CASSRGQGDYNEQFF,TGTGCCAGTAGTAGGGGACAGGGAGATTACAATGAGCAGTTCTTC
TRBJ1-2,-,TRBV5-4,-,CASRAGAGAGSYGYTF,TGTGCCAGCAGGGCGGGCGCGGGCGCAGGAAGCTACGGCTACACCTTC
TRBJ2-1,-,TRBV19,TRBD2,CASSIGRGYSGGPYNEQFF,TGTGCCAGTAGTATAGGAAGGGGGTATAGCGGGGGTCCCTACAATGAGCAGTTCTTC
TRBJ1-1,-,TRBV5-1,-,CASSPRQENTEAFF,TGCGCCAGCAGCCCGCGACAGGAGAACACTGAAGCTTTCTTT
TRBJ1-1,-,TRBV28,TRBD1,CASTIMSTGGAGTEAFF,TGTGCCAGCACCATAATGTCCACAGGGGGCGCCGGCACTGAAGCTTTCTTT
TRBJ2-1,-,TRBV28,-,CASLTRHEQFF,TGTGCCAGTCTAACGAGGCATGAGCAGTTCTTC
TRBJ1-2,once,TRBV28,-,CASSLVEGLREGYTF,TGTGCCAGCAGTCTAGTGGAGGGCCTTAGAGAAGGCTACACCTTC